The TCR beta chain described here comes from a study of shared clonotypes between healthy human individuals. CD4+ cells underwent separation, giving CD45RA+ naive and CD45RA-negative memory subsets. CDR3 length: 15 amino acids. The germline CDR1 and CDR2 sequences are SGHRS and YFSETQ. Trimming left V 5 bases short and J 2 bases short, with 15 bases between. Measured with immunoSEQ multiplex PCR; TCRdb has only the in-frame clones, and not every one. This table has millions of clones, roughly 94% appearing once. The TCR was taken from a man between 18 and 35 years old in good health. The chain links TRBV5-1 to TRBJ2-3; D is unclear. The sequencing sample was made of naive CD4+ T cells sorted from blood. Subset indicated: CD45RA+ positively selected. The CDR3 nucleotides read TGCGCCAGCAGAAGTGACTCGGAACCCACAGATACGCAGTATTTT. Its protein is CASRSDSEPTDTQYF.